This T cell receptor (beta chain) was captured by sequencing in a study of blood T cells in healthy people across ages. This clonotype was recorded many times. Its target is unknown. CDR1 and CDR2 (germline): MNHNY, SVGAGI (reference sequence). This CDR3 has 16 residues. V lost 3 bases, J lost 4 bases, and 7 bases stayed unmatched. Findings and limits, study-wide: TCR beta diversity, measured per million T cells, fell in a roughly linear way with age.

Using a J-beta primer mix together with a sample-barcoded 5' primer, a second PCR was run for about 6 to 12 cycles. TCRdb independently ran MiXCR on the 5' RACE reads; one entry per CDR3 protein. The sample has roughly 640,000 distinct CDR3 sequences, about 30% seen once. The origin of this receptor is a woman over 75 in good health. This chain links TRBV6-6 with TRBJ1-5, with 9 bases that match TRBD1. Sequencing used blood. The CDR3 loop reads CASSYIQGAGNQPQHF. In DNA form, the CDR3 reads TGTGCCAGCAGTTATATACAGGGGGCAGGTAATCAGCCCCAGCATTTT.